The next 11 T cell receptor beta chains were all read from a single sample in a study of shared clonotypes between healthy human individuals. Repertoires were generated with immunoSEQ multiplex PCR, while TCRdb's copy carries only in-frame clones and drops some. Of about half a million clones detected, roughly four fifths appear once; the ten largest clones hold around 12%. The sample comprised PBMCs. The source of these receptors is a woman aged 40 to 55 in good health. Some clones in this sample may be carry-over from other donors' samples.

The rearrangement joins TRBV11-2 to TRBJ2-1; TRBD2 is a possible D gene (6 bases). CDR1 and CDR2 from the germline V gene are SGHAT and FQNNGV. This CDR3 is 13 amino acids long. V was cut by 6 bases and J by 10 bases, with 16 bases left in between. Here the CDR3 DNA reads TGTGCCAGCAGGCCCAGCGGCGGGATAGAGCAGTTCTTC. It encodes CASRPSGGIEQFF.

Details on this clone: This likely traces to a read error, being one base from a far larger clone. V gene TRBV4-3 combines with J gene TRBJ2-5, with 8 bases lining up with TRBD1. Germline CDR1 LGHNA, CDR2 YSLEER. Trimming took 5 bases from V and 5 from J; bases not matched to a gene: 13. The CDR3 length is 16 residues. Here the CDR3 DNA reads TGCGCCAGCAGCGGCTCCGGGCCAGGGGGCAAGGAGACCCAGTACTTC. This translates into CASSGSGPGGKETQYF.

As regards this clone: The same CDR3 arises from other DNA sequences in this sample as well. The chain links TRBV7-9 to TRBJ2-7; 8 nucleotides align to TRBD2. The trim removed 1 base at V and 2 bases at J, leaving 4 bases unmatched. This CDR3 region has 15 residues. The germline V gene encodes CDR1 SEHNR and CDR2 FQNEAQ (reference sequence). Here the CDR3 DNA reads TGTGCCAGCAGCTTAGTATTAGCGGGGCCCTACGAGCAGTACTTC. This codes for CASSLVLAGPYEQYF.

The V gene is TRBV7-2, the J gene TRBJ2-7, with a possible D match to TRBD2 (7 bases). The V end lost 5 bases, the J end lost 0 bases, and 11 bases lay between the germline ends. This CDR3 is 14 amino acids long. Germline V gene lookup returns CDR1 SGHTA and CDR2 FQGNSA. In DNA form, the CDR3 reads TGTGCCAGCAGCGATAGGGGGGGCTCCTACGAGCAGTACTTC. Amino acid sequence: CASSDRGGSYEQYF.

The chain joins TRBV27 to TRBJ2-5, with a tentative D call TRBD2 (7 bases). Germline loops: CDR1 MNHEY, CDR2 SMNVEV (reference sequence). This CDR3 is built from 14 residues. Trimming pared 2 bases from V and 5 bases from J, leaving 12 bases between. CDR3 coding DNA: TGTGCCAGCAGTTTACAAGGGGGAGGGGAGACCCAGTACTTC. The encoded protein is CASSLQGGGETQYF.

The J gene is TRBJ2-7, the V gene TRBV5-4, with TRBD1 identical over 10 bases. From germline, CDR1 is SGHNT and CDR2 YYREEE (reference sequence). The CDR3 spans 13 residues. The V and J ends lost 7 bases and 2 bases, in that order; junction bases with no gene match: 3. The DNA of the CDR3 is TGTGCCAGCCGCGGACAGGGGGCCTACGAGCAGTACTTC. Translated: CASRGQGAYEQYF.

This clone occurred a few times. This chain connects TRBV28 to TRBJ1-5, with a possible D match to TRBD1 (5 bases). The CDR3 extends over 16 amino acids. V lost 3 bases and J lost 0, with 12 bases in between. The germline gives CDR1 MDHEN, CDR2 SYDVKM. CDR3 region: CASSLVGGPSNQPQHF. The CDR3 nucleotides read TGTGCCAGCAGTTTGGTTGGGGGTCCTAGCAATCAGCCCCAGCATTTT.

With regard to this clone: A far larger clone is one nucleotide away, so this likely arose from a read error. The chain is built from TRBV25-1 and TRBJ1-4; 8 nucleotides align to TRBD1. In germline, CDR1 is MGHDK, CDR2 SYGVNS. V lost 1 base to trimming and J lost 5 bases; unmatched junction nucleotides: 3. The CDR3 totals 15 residues. The CDR3 bases are TGTGCCAGCAGTGAATGTACAGGGGGAAATGAAAAACTGTTTTTT. It translates to CASSECTGGNEKLFF.

The chain employs TRBV28 and TRBJ2-5; D remains ambiguous. This CDR3 has 12 amino acids. Trimming stripped 6 bases from V and 4 bases from J, with 9 bases between. Germline-derived CDR1 and CDR2 are MDHEN and SYDVKM. CDR3 region: CASRAATETQYF. The CDR3 coding sequence is TGTGCCAGCAGGGCAGCAACAGAGACCCAGTACTTC.

With regard to this clone: A much more abundant neighbour one base away suggests this may be a read error. This sample also contains other DNA sequences that code for the same CDR3. The chain recombines TRBV29-1 with TRBJ1-1; D is undetermined. The CDR3 consists of 12 residues. Trimming left V 1 base short and J 5 bases short, with 8 bases between. Germline assignment: CDR1 SQVTM and CDR2 ANQGSEA. The CDR3, as DNA: TGCAGCGTTGAAGTGGTCTCTACTGAAGCTTTCTTT. Amino acids: CSVEVVSTEAFF.

The chain links TRBV6-5 to TRBJ2-1; D unclear. Trimming stripped 8 bases from V and 0 bases from J, with 8 bases between. The length of the CDR3 is 13 residues. Germline CDR1 and CDR2: MNHEY and SVGAGI. The CDR3 DNA reads as TGTGCCAGCGCTCAGAGCTCCTACAATGAGCAGTTCTTC. Translated: CASAQSSYNEQFF.